The present T cell receptor (beta chain) was sequenced within a study of T cell repertoires in cytomegalovirus infection. About the study: Recently described HLA-C-restricted plus well-studied HLA-B-restricted CMV epitopes were used. From public TCR beta signatures came an indication of both CMV infection and matching HLA type.

Findings of the study overall: Dominating the ex vivo response were TCR beta clonotypes that were CMV-specific and HLA-C-restricted. Identification of carriers of CMV plus the relevant HLA was achieved through cumulative public TCR beta family frequency.

TCRdb analysed the reads with MiXCR anew, one entry per CDR3 protein. Seen here are hundreds of thousands of distinct CDR3 sequences, 25% to 40% observed once, and the top ten hold roughly 13%. Details on this clonotype: Its target is not known.

The V and J ends lost 7 bases and 2 bases respectively, with 7 bases between them. The CDR3 runs to 13 residues. Germline loops: CDR1 SGDLS, CDR2 YYNGEE. The clonotype originates from a human donor in good health (CMV status not recorded). Some clones in this sample may be carry-over from other donors' samples. Specimen: cultured CD8+ T cells from PBMCs, collected from culture after CMV antigen stimulation. The genes are TRBV9 and TRBJ2-6, with D unresolved. CDR3 DNA: TGTGCCAGCGGGGTAGCTGGGGCCAACGTCCTGACTTTC. It codes for CASGVAGANVLTF.